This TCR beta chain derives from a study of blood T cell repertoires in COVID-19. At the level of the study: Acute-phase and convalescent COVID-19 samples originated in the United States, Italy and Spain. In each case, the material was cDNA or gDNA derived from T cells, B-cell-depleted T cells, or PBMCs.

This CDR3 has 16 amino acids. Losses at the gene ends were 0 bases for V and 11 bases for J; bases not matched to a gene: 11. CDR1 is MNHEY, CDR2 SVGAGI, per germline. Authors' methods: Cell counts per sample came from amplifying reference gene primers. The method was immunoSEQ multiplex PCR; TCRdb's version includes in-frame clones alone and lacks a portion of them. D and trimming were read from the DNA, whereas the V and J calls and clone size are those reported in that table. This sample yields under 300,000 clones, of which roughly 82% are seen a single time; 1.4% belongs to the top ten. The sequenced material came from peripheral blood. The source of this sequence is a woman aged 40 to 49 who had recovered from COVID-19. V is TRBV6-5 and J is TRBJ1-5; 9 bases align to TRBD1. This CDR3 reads CASSYSTGQGLRTQHF. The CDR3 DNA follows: TGTGCCAGCAGTTACTCGACGGGACAGGGACTCAGGACCCAGCATTTT.